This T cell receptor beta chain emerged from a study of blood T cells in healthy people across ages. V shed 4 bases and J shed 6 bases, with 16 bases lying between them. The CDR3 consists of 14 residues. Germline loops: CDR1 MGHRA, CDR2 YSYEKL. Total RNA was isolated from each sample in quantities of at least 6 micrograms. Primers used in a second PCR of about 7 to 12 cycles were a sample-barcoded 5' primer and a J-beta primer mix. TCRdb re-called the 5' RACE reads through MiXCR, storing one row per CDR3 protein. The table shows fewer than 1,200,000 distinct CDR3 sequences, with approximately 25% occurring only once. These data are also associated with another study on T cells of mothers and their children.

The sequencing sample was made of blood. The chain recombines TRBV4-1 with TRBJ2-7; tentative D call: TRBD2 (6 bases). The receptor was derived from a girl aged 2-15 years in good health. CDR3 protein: CASSLDSLGGEQYF. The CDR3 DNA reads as TGCGCCAGCAGCCTAGACAGCCTCGGGGGCGAGCAGTACTTC.